Listed here are 28 T cell receptor beta chains from one sample, sequenced in a study of post-analysis software for immune sequencing data. Regarding the study as a whole: TRBV5-6, TRBV5-1 and TRBV20-1 belonged to a set of roughly five TRBV segments that were more frequent in patients than controls.

Unique molecular identifiers featured in each of the TCR beta cDNA libraries. TCRdb reanalysed the PCR reads using MiXCR and keeps one entry per CDR3 protein. The repertoire has about 770,000 distinct CDR3 sequences, roughly 46% of them found once; the top ten carry 4.9%. Their antigen targets remain unknown. The sequencing sample was made of blood. The receptor set was obtained from a girl aged 10-17 years with multiple sclerosis.

This chain links TRBV20-1 with TRBJ1-5, with 7 bases aligning to TRBD1. The CDR3 is 15 residues long. CDR1 DFQATT and CDR2 SNEGSKA come from the germline V gene (reference sequence). The V segment lost 5 bases and the J segment 7 bases; nucleotides outside the gene matches: 14. This chain's CDR3 is CSASRTGGMGQPQHF. CDR3 in DNA: TGCAGTGCTTCCCGGACAGGAGGTATGGGGCAGCCCCAGCATTTT.

The chain carries TRBV27 and TRBJ2-7, with D perhaps TRBD2 (6 bases). Trimming cost V 0 bases and J 2 bases, with 14 bases left between them. CDR3 length: 16 amino acids. The germline V gene has CDR1 MNHEY and CDR2 SMNVEV (reference sequence). The CDR3 nucleotides read TGTGCCAGCAGTTTATCTGGGCTAGCGCAAACCTACGAGCAGTACTTC. Its translation: CASSLSGLAQTYEQYF.

The genes are TRBV6-6 and TRBJ2-1, with D possibly called TRBD1 or TRBD2 (6 bases each). The CDR3 consists of 16 residues. Germline V lookup: CDR1 MNHNY, CDR2 SVGAGI (reference sequence). The V end was cut by 0 bases, the J end by 6 bases, with 15 bases between. The CDR3 DNA is TGTGCCAGCAGTTACTCATGGCGGAGGGGGACCAATGAGCAGTTCTTC. It is translated as CASSYSWRRGTNEQFF.

The chain joins TRBV7-9 to TRBJ2-1; D tentatively fits TRBD1 or TRBD2 (5 bases each). Per germline, CDR1 SEHNR and CDR2 FQNEAQ (reference sequence). The length of the CDR3 is 15 residues. Trimming stripped 1 base from V and 4 bases from J, with 11 bases between. CDR3 coding DNA: TGTGCCAGCAGCTTAGGCGCCAGGGAGTACAATGAGCAGTTCTTC. Protein: CASSLGAREYNEQFF.

This clonotype was recorded a few times. This chain links TRBV20-1 with TRBJ2-5; possible D gene TRBD2, 5 bases. V was trimmed by 7 bases and J by 11 bases, leaving 14 bases between them. The length of the CDR3 is 10 residues. Per the germline V gene, CDR1 is DFQATT and CDR2 is SNEGSKA (reference sequence). In DNA, the CDR3 is TGCAGTGTTCTGCTTGGGGAGCAGTACTTC. Translating it yields CSVLLGEQYF.

The V and J genes are TRBV6-2 or TRBV6-3 and TRBJ2-3; D is undetermined. Trimming removed 2 bases at V and 3 bases at J, with 15 bases between. CDR3 size: 16 residues. CDR1 is MNHEY and CDR2 is SVGEGT in the germline V gene. CDR3 in DNA: TGTGCCAGCAGTTACGGCGCTAACCTCGGTACAGATACGCAGTATTTT. Encoded protein: CASSYGANLGTDTQYF.

The V and J genes are TRBV15 and TRBJ2-1; D is uncertain. CDR3 length equals 14 residues. The germline V gene has CDR1 LNHNV and CDR2 YYDKDF (reference sequence). The germline V and J ends were trimmed by 5 bases and 3 bases, with 11 bases remaining between them. CDR3 sequence reads: CATSGVPGYNEQFF. The CDR3 DNA is TGTGCCACCAGCGGGGTACCTGGCTACAATGAGCAGTTCTTC.

The genes are TRBV28 and TRBJ2-3, with D possibly matching TRBD2 (5 bases). CDR3 size: 15 residues. The germline gives CDR1 MDHEN, CDR2 SYDVKM. Trimming pared 7 bases from V and 0 bases from J, leaving 14 bases between. The CDR3 loop is CASMEADLSTDTQYF. The CDR3 region has the DNA TGTGCCAGCATGGAAGCGGATCTTAGCACAGATACGCAGTATTTT. The full variable domain, with the rest looked up from reference TRBV28 and TRBJ2-3, is DVKVTQSSRYLVKRTGEKVFLECVQDMDHENMFWYRQDPGLGLRLIYFSYDVKMKEKGDIPEGYSVSREKKERFSLILESASTNQTSMYLCASMEADLSTDTQYFGPGTRLTVL.

The chain joins TRBV20-1 to TRBJ2-7, with D possibly being TRBD2 (6 bases). The CDR3 extends over 13 amino acids. Trimming stripped 3 bases from V and 3 bases from J, with 12 bases between. The germline CDR1 and CDR2 sequences are DFQATT and SNEGSKA (reference sequence). The CDR3 DNA sequence: TGCAGTGCTAGCCGGGACGGGGGCTACGAGCAGTACTTC. It translates to CSASRDGGYEQYF.

The rearrangement joins TRBV29-1 to TRBJ2-2; 7 nucleotides align to TRBD1. CDR1 SQVTM and CDR2 ANQGSEA come from the germline V gene. The CDR3 is 12 residues long. The CDR3 is CGYRGNTGELFF. CDR3 bases: TGCGGCTACAGGGGGAACACCGGGGAGCTGTTTTTT.

J is TRBJ2-1 and V is TRBV7-9; D is possibly TRBD2 (6 bases). Per the germline V gene, CDR1 is SEHNR and CDR2 is FQNEAQ (reference sequence). V was pared by 0 bases and J by 6 bases, with 15 bases between. The CDR3 is 16 residues long. CDR3 nucleotide sequence: TGTGCCAGCAGCTTAGCATCGCGGGACCCCCTCAATGAGCAGTTCTTC. It encodes CASSLASRDPLNEQFF.

Remarks on this clonotype: At one end the junction does not follow the germline gene, possibly because of a read error. The chain carries TRBV20-1 and TRBJ1-5; no reliable D call. Germline assignment: CDR1 DFQATT and CDR2 SNEGSKA (reference sequence). The CDR3 is made up of 12 amino acids. The CDR3 reads CSASPTNRPQHF. The CDR3 coding sequence is TGCAGTGCTAGCCCGACCAATCGGCCCCAGCATTTT.

This clonotype was counted only a few times. The genes are TRBV7-9 and TRBJ2-3, with TRBD2 as a possible D gene (6 bases). Germline CDR1 and CDR2: SEHNR and FQNEAQ (reference sequence). This CDR3 region has 19 residues. V lost 4 bases and J 6 bases, leaving 29 bases between the germline ends. The chain's CDR3 is CASSSGVLERAKEGDTQYF. As DNA, the CDR3 is TGTGCCAGCAGCTCCGGGGTCTTGGAGCGGGCCAAGGAAGGGGATACGCAGTATTTT.

The chain couples TRBV7-2 to TRBJ2-7, with TRBD2 matching over 8 bases. The CDR3 covers 14 residues. The ends lost 8 bases at V and 2 bases at J; junction bases unmatched: 8. CDR1 SGHTA and CDR2 FQGNSA come from the germline V gene. In DNA, the CDR3 is TGTGCCAGCGGCCCGTGGGGACTAGCCTACGAGCAGTACTTC. Its protein product is CASGPWGLAYEQYF.

The chain carries TRBV20-1 and TRBJ2-7, with 7 positions matching TRBD2. Germline loops: CDR1 DFQATT, CDR2 SNEGSKA (reference sequence). J gave up 5 bases and V 0 bases, and 10 bases lay outside the gene matches. CDR3 length equals 15 residues. The CDR3 sequence is CSARDPWEGSDEQYF. CDR3 nucleotide sequence: TGCAGTGCTAGAGATCCGTGGGAGGGTTCAGACGAGCAGTACTTC.

V and J are TRBV7-9 and TRBJ1-2, with D maybe TRBD1 (5 bases). Trimming removed 5 bases from V and 5 bases from J, with 24 bases in between. The CDR3 totals 17 residues. Germline V CDR1 and CDR2: SEHNR, FQNEAQ (reference sequence). CDR3 residues: CASSGAGDRTSRYGYTF. The DNA of the CDR3 is TGTGCCAGCAGCGGAGCGGGGGATCGAACATCCCGGTATGGCTACACCTTC. Variable domain in full (rest from reference TRBV7-9 and TRBJ1-2): DTGVSQNPRHKITKRGQNVTFRCDPISEHNRLYWYRQTLGQGPEFLTYFQNEAQLEKSRLLSDRFSAERPKGSFSTLEIQRTEQGDSAMYLCASSGAGDRTSRYGYTFGSGTRLTVV.

This clonotype was counted ten times or more. This rearrangement joins TRBV20-1 to TRBJ2-7; TRBD1 aligns across 9 bases. CDR1 is DFQATT, CDR2 SNEGSKA, per germline (reference sequence). V trimming: 6 bases; J trimming: 5 bases; junction bases outside the gene matches: 14. The CDR3 sequence is 15 residues long. This CDR3 is CSADERGTGTHEQYF. For the CDR3, the DNA is TGCAGTGCGGACGAACGGGGGACAGGGACCCACGAGCAGTACTTC.

The chain joins TRBV7-9 to TRBJ1-2, with D possibly matching TRBD1 (6 bases). The germline gives CDR1 SEHNR, CDR2 FQNEAQ (reference sequence). Trimming took 5 bases from V and 5 from J, leaving 15 bases between them. The CDR3 runs to 14 residues. CDR3 sequence reads: CASSIQGGGYGYTF. The CDR3 bases are TGTGCCAGCAGCATACAGGGAGGGGGGTATGGCTACACCTTC.

This clonotype was counted only a few times. The gene calls are TRBV7-2 and TRBJ2-7; no reliable D call. CDR3 size: 14 residues. CDR1 SGHTA and CDR2 FQGNSA come from the germline V gene. Between the trimmed V and J ends, which lost 0 bases and 0 bases, there was a span of 6 bases. In DNA, the CDR3 is TGTGCCAGCAGCTTAGCGATCAGCTCCTACGAGCAGTACTTC. It is translated as CASSLAISSYEQYF.

V is TRBV6-6 and J is TRBJ1-2, with 7 bases identical to TRBD1. Looked up from germline, CDR1 is MNHNY and CDR2 is SVGAGI (reference sequence). After removal of 8 bases from V and 4 bases from J, the junction contained 7 bases not matched to a gene. The CDR3 has 13 residues. In DNA form, the CDR3 reads TGTGCCAGCTGGGTAGGGGGCGGCTATGGCTACACCTTC. This sequence encodes CASWVGGGYGYTF.

The rearrangement joins TRBV28 to TRBJ1-1; no clear D. V gave up 4 bases and J gave up 4 bases, with 10 bases separating them. Per the germline V gene, CDR1 is MDHEN and CDR2 is SYDVKM. This CDR3 region has 13 residues. CDR3 nucleotide sequence: TGTGCCAGCAGTTCCGAATTGGGCACTGAAGCTTTCTTT. Residues: CASSSELGTEAFF.

This sequence joins TRBV20-1 and TRBJ2-3; D may be TRBD2 (5 bases). Germline lookup yields CDR1 DFQATT and CDR2 SNEGSKA (reference sequence). V gave up 3 bases and J gave up 1 base, with 11 bases separating them. This CDR3 has 14 residues. CDR3 nucleotides: TGCAGTGCTAGCGCCCTAGCCCGCACAGATACGCAGTATTTT. Translating it yields CSASALARTDTQYF.

CDR3 sequence: CASSRRDALAKNIQYF. CDR3 nucleotide sequence: TGTGCCAGCAGCCGCCGGGACGCCTTAGCCAAAAACATTCAGTACTTC. The chain employs TRBV7-2 and TRBJ2-4; D assignment may be TRBD1 or TRBD2 (5 bases each). The CDR3 runs 16 residues. Germline loops: CDR1 SGHTA, CDR2 FQGNSA. V was pared by 5 bases and J by 0 bases, with 14 bases between.

This clonotype is a singleton in its sample. V is TRBV5-5 and J is TRBJ2-5; possibly TRBD1 for D (5 bases). Trimming took 3 bases from V and 2 from J, leaving 14 bases between them. This CDR3 comprises 15 residues. The germline V gene has CDR1 SGHKS and CDR2 YYEKEE (reference sequence). The CDR3 region has the DNA TGTGCCAGCAGCTGGGCGCAGGGAAGGCAAGAGACCCAGTACTTC. This codes for CASSWAQGRQETQYF.

The rearrangement uses TRBV20-1 and TRBJ2-7; D possibly corresponds to TRBD1 (6 bases). CDR1 and CDR2 from the germline V gene are DFQATT and SNEGSKA (reference sequence). The CDR3 has 14 amino acids. The germline V and J ends were trimmed by 6 bases and 2 bases, with 17 bases remaining between them. The CDR3 loop reads CSATGTLTPYEQYF. Written as DNA, the CDR3 is TGCAGTGCAACTGGGACACTAACACCCTACGAGCAGTACTTC.

This clonotype was seen once. This sequence joins TRBV28 and TRBJ2-7; 7 positions agree with TRBD1. The CDR3 is 15 residues long. Germline V gives CDR1 MDHEN, CDR2 SYDVKM. Germline trimming cut 5 bases from V and 0 bases from J; bases unmatched to any gene: 7. CDR3 in amino acids: CASSPPDRPSYEQYF. The CDR3 DNA follows: TGTGCCAGCAGTCCCCCGGACAGGCCCTCCTACGAGCAGTACTTC.

This clonotype was seen many times. The chain joins TRBV5-6 to TRBJ1-2; maybe TRBD1 (5 bases). Germline V gene data show CDR1 as SGHDT and CDR2 as YYEEEE. The CDR3 is made up of 14 amino acids. V was clipped by 0 bases and J by 7 bases, with 13 bases between them. The CDR3 loop reads CASSLVQGWSGYTF. The CDR3 DNA is TGTGCCAGCAGCTTGGTTCAGGGTTGGTCTGGCTACACCTTC.

The table lists this clonotype with a few counts. This chain links TRBV15 with TRBJ2-1; 7 bases are shared with TRBD1. V shed 4 bases, J shed 12 bases, and the junction held 6 bases outside the gene matches. CDR1 LNHNV and CDR2 YYDKDF come from the germline V gene (reference sequence). The CDR3 runs to 12 residues. The CDR3, as DNA: TGTGCCACCAGCAAACAGGGGTACGTGCAGTTCTTC. The encoded protein is CATSKQGYVQFF.